This TCR beta chain was documented in a study of blood T cell repertoires in COVID-19 (dated by TCRdb to between 2020 and 2021). At the level of the whole study: Samples from collaborators originated in the United States, Italy and Spain and spanned both the acute and convalescent phases of COVID-19. The repertoires were released in a freely available public database meant as a resource for research on the immune response to SARS-CoV-2. Subjects who had been exposed to COVID-19, were actively infected with it, or had recovered from it provided the deeply sampled blood TCRbeta repertoires that made up the dataset. Where available, HLA class I and class II types were obtained from metadata supplied by the sample provider rather than from assay-based typing. Nearly every sample came with metadata listing a de-identified subject ID, COVID-19 status, age in years and sex. The samples were drawn from the first 160 participants of the ongoing ImmuneRACE study and from 950 to 1,500 subjects provided by 6 global collaborators. The prospective study material was composed of cDNA or gDNA derived from T cells, B-cell-depleted T cells, or PBMCs.

As for this clone: This clone's antigen is unknown. Per-base quality was not reported, and no clone a single base away is much larger than it.

The full study reports these points: The amount of clinical and demographic metadata varied by source and participant and was provided uncurated.

Participants in the prospective study were enrolled through a virtual design, were aged 18 to 89 years, and lived in roughly 25 United States geographic areas. In the prospective study, cohorts were assigned on the basis of participant-reported clinical history obtained from a screening survey and a study questionnaire. In the prospective study, mobile phlebotomists collected whole blood, serum and a nasopharyngeal or oropharyngeal swab from each participant. Over a roughly 2-month period, participants in the prospective study had the option of providing additional blood draws and questionnaires. Prospective study blood samples were shipped either frozen or at room temperature before DNA extraction. TCRbeta CDR3 regions were amplified from genomic DNA using the immunoSEQ Assay, a bias-controlled multiplex PCR. The authors' pipeline ran thus. Nucleated cell counts per sample were estimated from amplification of reference gene primers within the assay. To quantify the absolute abundance of each unique TCRbeta CDR3 rearrangement, sequence reads were collapsed and filtered. For each sample, productive Simpson clonality was calculated as the square root of Simpson's diversity index over productive rearrangements. Not all clones reach the TCRdb copy of this immuneACCESS table, which keeps in-frame sequences only. Checked studies attribute under half of the gap to unresolved V genes and leave the rest unexplained. The V and J calls and clone size are taken from that table; D and trimming were inferred from the DNA. For this sample the table gives under 250,000 clones, of which about 80% were detected only once. Approximately 1.3% of the sample goes to the ten largest clones.

The clonotype originates from a woman aged 40-49 years with acute COVID-19. Sequenced material: PBMCs or T cells enriched from blood (not recorded which).

The CDR3 here reads CASNPDEGLHSPLHF. The bases read TGTGCCAGCAACCCTGATGAGGGATTACATTCACCCCTCCACTTT. The rearranged chain carries TRBV2 and TRBJ1-6; too little of a D gene remains to name it. Including cysteine and phenylalanine, the CDR3 has 15 amino acids. The sequence is cut down to CDR3 DNA, 45 bases in frame from base 1. CDR1 and CDR2 are read off the germline V gene as SNHLY and FYNNEI. The germline ends are 18 bases apart after V is trimmed by 7 bases and J by 8 bases.